Following are 24 T cell receptor beta chains from one sample sequenced in a study of shared clonotypes between healthy human individuals. TCRdb's table, derived via immunoSEQ multiplex PCR, lists solely in-frame clones and lacks some. The sample lists some 2,100,000 clones; about 94% were seen once. Sequenced input: naive CD4+ T cells sorted from blood. Subset meaning: CD45RA+ positively selected. All receptors derive from a man aged 18 to 35 in good health.

The rearrangement joins TRBV7-2 to TRBJ2-5, with 9 nucleotides matching TRBD2. The germline V gene encodes CDR1 SGHTA and CDR2 FQGNSA. Losses at the gene ends were 1 base for V and 4 bases for J; bases not matched to a gene: 7. The CDR3 contains 16 residues. CDR3 coding DNA: TGTGCCAGCAGCTTAGTAGCGGGAGTAGGCCCAGAGACCCAGTACTTC. Translation: CASSLVAGVGPETQYF.

The rearrangement joins TRBV18 to TRBJ1-6; D possibly corresponds to TRBD1 (5 bases). V shed 0 bases and J shed 7 bases, with 13 bases lying between them. CDR1 KGHSH and CDR2 LQKENI come from the germline V gene. The CDR3 sequence is 16 residues long. The CDR3, as DNA: TGTGCCAGCTCACCACCTGGGGGTGGCCGCAATTCACCCCTCCACTTT. Its protein product is CASSPPGGGRNSPLHF.

CDR3 in amino acids: CASSGQDRGLNGELFF. The DNA of the CDR3 is TGTGCCAGCAGTGGGCAGGACAGGGGGCTTAACGGGGAGCTGTTTTTT. The V call is TRBV6-1, the J call TRBJ2-2; 11 nucleotides line up with TRBD1. The germline gives CDR1 MNHNS, CDR2 SASEGT. The CDR3 totals 16 residues. Trimming at V came to 4 bases and at J to 7 bases, leaving 8 bases not matched to a gene.

This clone has a single count. This same CDR3 is encoded by further DNA sequences in the sample. The chain joins TRBV2 to TRBJ1-1; no reliable D call. Trimming removed 1 base at V and 2 bases at J, with 5 bases between. From germline, CDR1 is SNHLY and CDR2 FYNNEI. This CDR3 comprises 13 residues. Written as DNA, the CDR3 is TGTGCCAGCAGTGAAGGCAGAAACACTGAAGCTTTCTTT. This encodes CASSEGRNTEAFF.

This chain joins TRBV5-1 and TRBJ2-1; 12 bases agree with TRBD2. The trim removed 1 base at V and 7 bases at J, leaving 6 bases unmatched. Germline CDR1 is SGHRS and CDR2 is YFSETQ. The CDR3 runs 16 residues. The CDR3, as DNA: TGCGCCAGCAGCTTGCCCCCTCTAGCGGGGGGGAATGAGCAGTTCTTC. Its translation is CASSLPPLAGGNEQFF. Variable domain in full (rest from reference TRBV5-1 and TRBJ2-1): KAGVTQTPRYLIKTRGQQVTLSCSPISGHRSVSWYQQTPGQGLQFLFEYFSETQRNKGNFPGRFSGRQFSNSRSEMNVSTLELGDSALYLCASSLPPLAGGNEQFFGPGTRLTVL.

The chain employs TRBV7-2 and TRBJ2-3; 8 nucleotides match TRBD2. V lost 0 bases, J lost 4 bases, and 9 bases stayed unmatched. The CDR3 runs to 17 residues. Germline V gene lookup returns CDR1 SGHTA and CDR2 FQGNSA. CDR3 nucleotide sequence: TGTGCCAGCAGCTTAGCGTTAACTAGCGGTCTACCAGATACGCAGTATTTT. Translated, it gives CASSLALTSGLPDTQYF.

The genes are TRBV7-2 and TRBJ2-7; no clear D gene. The CDR3 totals 14 residues. With 5 bases removed from V and 0 bases from J, the gap between germline ends came to 11 bases. CDR1 SGHTA and CDR2 FQGNSA come from the germline V gene. This CDR3 reads CASSLDSNSYEQYF. DNA for the CDR3: TGTGCCAGCAGCCTCGACTCTAACTCCTACGAGCAGTACTTC.

The chain is built from TRBV15 and TRBJ1-4; D is possibly TRBD1 (6 bases). Germline assignment: CDR1 LNHNV and CDR2 YYDKDF (reference sequence). Trimming left V 4 bases short and J 3 bases short, with 12 bases between. This CDR3 is built from 15 residues. CDR3 in amino acids: CATSTRTASNEKLFF. CDR3 nucleotides: TGTGCCACCAGCACTCGGACAGCCTCTAATGAAAAACTGTTTTTT. The full variable domain, in which reference TRBV15 and TRBJ1-4 provide the parts outside the CDR3, is DAMVIQNPRYQVTQFGKPVTLSCSQTLNHNVMYWYQQKSSQAPKLLFHYYDKDFNNEADTPDNFQSRRPNTSFCFLDIRSPGLGDTAMYLCATSTRTASNEKLFFGSGTQLSVL.

The rearrangement links TRBV5-4 to TRBJ2-1, with 8 bases matching TRBD2. The junction had 8 bases not matched to a gene; V was cut back by 1 base and J by 8 bases. The V gene's germline CDR1 is SGHNT and CDR2 YYREEE (reference sequence). This CDR3 has 15 residues. The CDR3 region has the DNA TGTGCCAGCAGCTTGATAGCGGGGCCTTGGGATGAGCAGTTCTTC. It yields the protein CASSLIAGPWDEQFF.

This clone was observed a handful of times. An end of the junction differs from the germline gene, which may be a read error. This chain joins TRBV2 and TRBJ1-3; a weak D match, TRBD1 (6 bases). Germline CDR1 SNHLY, CDR2 FYNNEI. The CDR3 runs 11 residues. The DNA for the CDR3 is TGTGCCAGCAGTACCCCGGGACAAGTACATTTT. The encoded protein is CASSTPGQVHF.

The chain recombines TRBV7-6 with TRBJ1-2, with D unclear. Germline V gene sequence: CDR1 SGHVS, CDR2 FNYEAQ. The CDR3 is 14 amino acids. V was pared by 3 bases and J by 8 bases, with 16 bases between. The CDR3 DNA sequence: TGTGCCAGCAGCTTGGTACCCTCGGGAAGGGGCTACACCTTC. Residues: CASSLVPSGRGYTF.

This chain joins TRBV7-9 and TRBJ1-4; 10 bases align to TRBD1. Germline CDR1 is SEHNR and CDR2 is FQNEAQ (reference sequence). The CDR3 is made up of 16 amino acids. Trimming cost V 6 bases and J 7 bases; bases outside gene matches: 11. The CDR3 loop reads CASSLTPRDRGEKLFF. As DNA, the CDR3 is TGTGCCAGCAGTCTAACCCCCCGGGACAGGGGTGAAAAACTGTTTTTT.

The genes are TRBV5-1 and TRBJ1-1, with D hard to call. The CDR3 runs 14 residues. Trimming shortened V by 5 bases and J by 2 bases, and 13 bases separated the two germline ends. Germline V CDR1 and CDR2: SGHRS, YFSETQ. The CDR3 loop reads CASSQEATNTEAFF. In nucleotides, the CDR3 is TGCGCCAGCAGTCAAGAGGCGACAAACACTGAAGCTTTCTTT.

This chain links TRBV6-1 with TRBJ1-5, with 8 bases aligning to TRBD1. This CDR3 has 15 amino acids. Germline values: CDR1 MNHNS, CDR2 SASEGT. V shed 1 base and J 9 bases; nucleotides not matched to a gene: 8. CDR3 bases: TGTGCCAGCAGTGAAGAACTCGGCAGGGGGCCGCCCCAGCATTTT. Translated, it gives CASSEELGRGPPQHF.

The chain couples TRBV5-4 to TRBJ2-7; perhaps D is TRBD1 or TRBD2 (5 bases each). Per germline, CDR1 SGHNT and CDR2 YYREEE (reference sequence). Trimming took 4 bases from V and 0 from J, leaving 14 bases between them. The CDR3 runs 15 residues. CDR3 sequence: CASSLRDLGSYEQYF. As DNA, the CDR3 is TGTGCCAGCAGCCTCCGGGACCTAGGCTCCTACGAGCAGTACTTC. Looking up the rest from reference TRBV5-4 and TRBJ2-7 gives the full variable domain: ETGVTQSPTHLIKTRGQQVTLRCSSQSGHNTVSWYQQALGQGPQFIFQYYREEENGRGNFPPRFSGLQFPNYSSELNVNALELDDSALYLCASSLRDLGSYEQYFGPGTRLTVT.

This chain uses TRBV18 with TRBJ2-2, with D perhaps TRBD2 (5 bases). The CDR3 has 14 amino acids. With 3 bases removed from V and 6 bases from J, the gap between germline ends came to 11 bases. CDR1 KGHSH and CDR2 LQKENI come from the germline V gene. The DNA of the CDR3 is TGTGCCAGCTCACCCCGTTACGGGGCCGGGGAGCTGTTTTTT. Protein: CASSPRYGAGELFF.

V is TRBV5-6 and J is TRBJ1-1; D is possibly TRBD1 (6 bases). The CDR3 totals 15 residues. Germline-derived CDR1 and CDR2 are SGHDT and YYEEEE. V dropped 0 bases and J dropped 0 bases, with 9 bases sitting between them. Written as DNA, the CDR3 is TGTGCCAGCAGCTTGGTTTCAGGGGTGAACACTGAAGCTTTCTTT. Its translation is CASSLVSGVNTEAFF.

This chain uses TRBV30 with TRBJ1-5; D perhaps matches TRBD1 (6 bases). Trimming removed 3 bases from V and 6 bases from J, with 15 bases in between. Germline-derived CDR1 and CDR2 are GTSNPN and SVGIG (reference sequence). CDR3 length: 14 amino acids. The DNA of the CDR3 is TGTGCCTGGAGCGCGTGGGGGGGCAGTCAGCCCCAGCATTTT. Translated: CAWSAWGGSQPQHF.

The rearrangement uses TRBV5-1 and TRBJ2-1; 8 bases are shared with TRBD2. The CDR3 is made up of 14 amino acids. J gave up 7 bases and V 7 bases, and 10 bases lay outside the gene matches. Germline V gives CDR1 SGHRS, CDR2 YFSETQ. The CDR3 spells CASGRGRTVNEQFF. The CDR3 coding sequence is TGCGCCAGCGGGCGCGGGAGGACAGTAAATGAGCAGTTCTTC. Based on the CDR3 plus reference TRBV5-1 and TRBJ2-1, the full variable domain is KAGVTQTPRYLIKTRGQQVTLSCSPISGHRSVSWYQQTPGQGLQFLFEYFSETQRNKGNFPGRFSGRQFSNSRSEMNVSTLELGDSALYLCASGRGRTVNEQFFGPGTRLTVL.

The CDR3 reads CASSPLDRYYEQYF. For the CDR3, the DNA is TGTGCCAGCAGTCCACTGGACAGATACTACGAGCAGTACTTC. V is TRBV27 and J is TRBJ2-7; D is perhaps TRBD1 (6 bases). Per germline, CDR1 MNHEY and CDR2 SMNVEV (reference sequence). V lost 5 bases to trimming and J lost 3 bases, with 14 bases between them. The CDR3 sequence is 14 residues long.

The gene calls are TRBV9 and TRBJ2-2, with no clear D. Germline V gene sequence: CDR1 SGDLS, CDR2 YYNGEE. The CDR3 has 13 residues. V was shortened by 4 bases and J by 8 bases, with 12 bases between the two germline ends. The CDR3 DNA is TGTGCCAGCAGCCCCCCACCTCGAGGGGAGCTGTTTTTT. Its protein product is CASSPPPRGELFF.

To note about this clone: Other DNA sequences in the sample encode the same CDR3. CDR3 amino acids: CASSLGAGGWNEQFF. As DNA, the CDR3 is TGTGCCAGCAGCTTGGGAGCGGGGGGATGGAATGAGCAGTTCTTC. This chain links TRBV5-4 with TRBJ2-1, with TRBD2 matching over 9 bases. The CDR3 sequence is 15 residues long. In germline, CDR1 is SGHNT, CDR2 YYREEE (reference sequence). J gave up 7 bases and V 0 bases, and 5 bases lay outside the gene matches.

The gene calls are TRBV2 and TRBJ1-3; D is unresolved. This CDR3 contains 14 residues. V was clipped by 4 bases and J by 2 bases, with 9 bases between them. CDR1 SNHLY and CDR2 FYNNEI come from the germline V gene. In nucleotides, the CDR3 is TGTGCCAGCAGTGTCAGCATACCTGGAAACACCATATATTTT. Protein: CASSVSIPGNTIYF.

The chain uses TRBV2 and TRBJ1-1; D uncertain. Looked up from germline, CDR1 is SNHLY and CDR2 is FYNNEI. V lost 4 bases to trimming and J lost 1 base, with 7 bases between them. The CDR3 contains 13 residues. The CDR3 here is CASSALGNTEAFF. CDR3 in DNA: TGTGCCAGCAGTGCCTTAGGGAACACTGAAGCTTTCTTT.